This T cell receptor (beta chain) appears in the sequencing data of a study of shared clonotypes between healthy human individuals. Details on this clone: As yet, its antigen is unknown. Other DNA sequences from this sample encode an identical CDR3 as well.

Each sample came from a Caucasian adult donor living in Nashville, Tennessee. TCRdb keeps only in-frame clones here, not all; method: immunoSEQ multiplex PCR. The data show around 2.5 million clones, over 85% seen once. Study-wide findings and caveats: Non-shared clonotypes had lower generation probabilities than those shared by all four donors.

Input material: naive CD4+ T cells from PBMCs. Subset described: CD45RA+ positively selected. The source is a man between 18 and 35 years old in good health. Some clones in this sample may be carry-over from other donors' samples.

This chain's CDR3 is CASSLTDTGELFF. For the CDR3, the DNA is TGTGCCAGCAGCTTAACAGACACCGGGGAGCTGTTTTTT. V and J are TRBV7-3 and TRBJ2-2; the D is unclear. V was shortened by 0 bases and J by 3 bases, with 2 bases between the two germline ends. Germline CDR1 reads SGHTA; CDR2 reads FQGTGA. The CDR3 runs to 13 residues.